This T cell receptor (beta chain) was profiled in a study of blood T cell repertoires in COVID-19. Study context: Some COVID-19 samples were acute and others convalescent; all came from the United States, Italy and Spain. T cells, B-cell-depleted T cells, or PBMCs supplied cDNA or gDNA.

The germline gives CDR1 LNHDA, CDR2 SQIVND (reference sequence). This CDR3 spans 15 amino acids. V trimming: 4 bases; J trimming: 1 base; junction bases outside the gene matches: 4. Per the authors' pipeline: Reference gene primer amplification gave nucleated cell count estimates. Data came from immunoSEQ multiplex PCR; TCRdb stores just in-frame clones and leaves some out. That table furnishes V, J and clone size, whereas the DNA furnished D and trimming. Of some 70,000 clones listed, approximately 87% are singletons. The rearrangement joins TRBV19 to TRBJ1-1; 9 bases align to TRBD1. The origin of this receptor is a man between 45 and 60 years old with active COVID-19. The specimen sequenced was peripheral blood. The CDR3, as DNA: TGTGCCAGTAGTACTGACAGGGGGTCGAACACTGAAGCTTTCTTT. Protein: CASSTDRGSNTEAFF.